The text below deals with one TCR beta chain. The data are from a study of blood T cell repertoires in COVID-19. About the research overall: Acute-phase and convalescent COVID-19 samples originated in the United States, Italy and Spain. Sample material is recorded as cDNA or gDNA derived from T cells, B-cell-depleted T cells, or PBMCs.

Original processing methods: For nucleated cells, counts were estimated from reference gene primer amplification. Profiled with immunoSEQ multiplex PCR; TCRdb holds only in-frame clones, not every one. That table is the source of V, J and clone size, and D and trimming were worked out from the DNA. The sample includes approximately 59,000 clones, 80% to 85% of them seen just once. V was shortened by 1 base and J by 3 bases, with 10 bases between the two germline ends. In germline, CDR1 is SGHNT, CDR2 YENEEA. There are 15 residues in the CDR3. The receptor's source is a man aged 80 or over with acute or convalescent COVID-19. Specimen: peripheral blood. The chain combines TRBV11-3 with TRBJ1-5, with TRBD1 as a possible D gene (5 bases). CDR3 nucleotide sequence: TGTGCCAGCAGCTTAGTACAGGCGGACAATCAGCCCCAGCATTTT. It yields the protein CASSLVQADNQPQHF.